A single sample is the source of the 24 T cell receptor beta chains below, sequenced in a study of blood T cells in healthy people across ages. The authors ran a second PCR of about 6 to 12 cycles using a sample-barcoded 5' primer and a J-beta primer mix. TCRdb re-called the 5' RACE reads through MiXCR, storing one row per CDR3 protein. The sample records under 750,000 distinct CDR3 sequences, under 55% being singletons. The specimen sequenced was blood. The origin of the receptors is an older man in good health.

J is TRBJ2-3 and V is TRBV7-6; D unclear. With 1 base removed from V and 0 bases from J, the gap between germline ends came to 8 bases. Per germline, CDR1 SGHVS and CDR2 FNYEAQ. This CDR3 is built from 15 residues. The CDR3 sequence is CASSLGPHSTDTQYF. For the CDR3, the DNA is TGTGCCAGCAGCTTAGGCCCGCATAGCACAGATACGCAGTATTTT.

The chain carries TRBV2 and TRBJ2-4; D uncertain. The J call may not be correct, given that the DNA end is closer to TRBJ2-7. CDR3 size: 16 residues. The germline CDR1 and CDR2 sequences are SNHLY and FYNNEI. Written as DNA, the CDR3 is TGTGCCAGCACTTACTCGTCCCCGAAGTGGGCCGGCGAGCAGTACTTC. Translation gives CASTYSSPKWAGEQYF.

The CDR3 nucleotides are TGTGCCAGCAGCCCCGGCACAGGTTTCTCCTACGAGCAGTACTTC. As protein: CASSPGTGFSYEQYF. This chain connects TRBV9 to TRBJ2-7; maybe TRBD1 (5 bases). CDR1 and CDR2 (germline): SGDLS, YYNGEE. CDR3 length equals 15 residues. V dropped 4 bases and J dropped 0 bases, with 14 bases sitting between them.

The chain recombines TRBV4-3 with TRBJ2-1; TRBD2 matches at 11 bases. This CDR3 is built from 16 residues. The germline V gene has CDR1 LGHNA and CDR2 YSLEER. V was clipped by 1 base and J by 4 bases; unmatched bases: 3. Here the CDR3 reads CASSQVASGGYNEQFF. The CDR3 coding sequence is TGCGCCAGCAGCCAAGTGGCTAGCGGGGGGTACAATGAGCAGTTCTTC.

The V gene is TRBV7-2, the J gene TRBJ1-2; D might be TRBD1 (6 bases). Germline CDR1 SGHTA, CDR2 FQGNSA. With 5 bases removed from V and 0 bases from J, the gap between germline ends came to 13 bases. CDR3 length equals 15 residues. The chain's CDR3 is CASSLQGLANYGYTF. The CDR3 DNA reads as TGTGCCAGCAGCCTGCAGGGGCTAGCTAACTATGGCTACACCTTC.

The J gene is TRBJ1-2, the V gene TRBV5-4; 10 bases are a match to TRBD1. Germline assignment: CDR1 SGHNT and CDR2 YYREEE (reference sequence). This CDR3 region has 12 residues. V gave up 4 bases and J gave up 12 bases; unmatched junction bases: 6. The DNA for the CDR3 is TGTGCCAGCAGCAACCGGGACAGGGGAGACACCTTC. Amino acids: CASSNRDRGDTF.

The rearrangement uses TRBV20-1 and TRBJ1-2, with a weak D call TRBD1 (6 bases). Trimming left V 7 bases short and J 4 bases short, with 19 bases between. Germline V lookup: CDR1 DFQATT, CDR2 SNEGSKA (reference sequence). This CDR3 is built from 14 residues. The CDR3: CSVWTPGTSYGYTF. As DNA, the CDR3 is TGCAGTGTTTGGACTCCCGGGACATCCTATGGCTACACCTTC.

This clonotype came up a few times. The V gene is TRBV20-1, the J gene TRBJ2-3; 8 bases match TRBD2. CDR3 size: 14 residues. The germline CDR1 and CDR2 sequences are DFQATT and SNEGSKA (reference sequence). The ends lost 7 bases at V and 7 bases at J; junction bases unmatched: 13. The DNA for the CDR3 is TGCAGTGTACCGGGGGGGACTAGAAGTAATACGCAGTATTTT. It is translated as CSVPGGTRSNTQYF.

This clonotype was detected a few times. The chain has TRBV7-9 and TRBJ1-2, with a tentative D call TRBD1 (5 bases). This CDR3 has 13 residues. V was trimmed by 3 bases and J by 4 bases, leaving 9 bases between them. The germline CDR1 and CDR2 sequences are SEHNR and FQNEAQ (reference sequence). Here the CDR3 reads CASSLGLSYGYTF. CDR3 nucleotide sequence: TGTGCCAGCAGCTTGGGACTCTCCTATGGCTACACCTTC. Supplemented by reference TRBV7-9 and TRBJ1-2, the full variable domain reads DTGVSQNPRHKITKRGQNVTFRCDPISEHNRLYWYRQTLGQGPEFLTYFQNEAQLEKSRLLSDRFSAERPKGSFSTLEIQRTEQGDSAMYLCASSLGLSYGYTFGSGTRLTVV.

CDR3 residues: CASSLRGLAGMQTQYF. In nucleotides, the CDR3 is TGTGCCAGCAGCCTAAGAGGTTTAGCGGGGATGCAGACCCAGTACTTC. V and J are TRBV7-8 and TRBJ2-5, with TRBD2 matching over 8 bases. This CDR3 is 16 amino acids long. Germline assignment: CDR1 SGHVS and CDR2 FQNEAQ. Trimming removed 5 bases from V and 6 bases from J; junction bases left unmatched: 14.

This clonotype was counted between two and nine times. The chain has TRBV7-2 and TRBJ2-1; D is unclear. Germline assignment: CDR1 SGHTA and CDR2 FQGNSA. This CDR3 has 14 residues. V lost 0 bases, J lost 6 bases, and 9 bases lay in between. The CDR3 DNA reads TGTGCCAGCAGCTTAGCAGCTAGTGTCAATGAGCAGTTCTTC. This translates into CASSLAASVNEQFF.

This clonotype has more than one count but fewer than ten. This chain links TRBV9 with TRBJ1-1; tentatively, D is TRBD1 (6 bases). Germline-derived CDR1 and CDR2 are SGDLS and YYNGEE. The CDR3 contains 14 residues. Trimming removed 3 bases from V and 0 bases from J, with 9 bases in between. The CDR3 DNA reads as TGTGCCAGCAGCGGCGGGACATTGAACACTGAAGCTTTCTTT. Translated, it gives CASSGGTLNTEAFF.

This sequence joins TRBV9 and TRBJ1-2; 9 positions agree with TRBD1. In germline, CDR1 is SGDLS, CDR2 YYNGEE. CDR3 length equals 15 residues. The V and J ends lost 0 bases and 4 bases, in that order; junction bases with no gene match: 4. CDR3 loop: CASSVENRGLYGYTF. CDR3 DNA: TGTGCCAGCAGCGTAGAAAACAGGGGGCTCTATGGCTACACCTTC.

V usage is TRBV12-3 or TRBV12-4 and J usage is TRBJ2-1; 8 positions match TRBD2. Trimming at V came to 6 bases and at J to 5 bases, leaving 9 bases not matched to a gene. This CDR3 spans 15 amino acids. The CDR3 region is CASSPEGTRNNEQFF. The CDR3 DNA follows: TGTGCCAGCAGCCCGGAGGGGACTAGAAACAATGAGCAGTTCTTC.

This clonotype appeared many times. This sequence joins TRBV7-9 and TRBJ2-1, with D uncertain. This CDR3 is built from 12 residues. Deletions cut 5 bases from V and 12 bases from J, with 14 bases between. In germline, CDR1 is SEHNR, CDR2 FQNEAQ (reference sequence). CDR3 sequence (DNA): TGTGCCAGCAGCCTTGGGGTAGAAGGGCAGTTCTTC. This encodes CASSLGVEGQFF.

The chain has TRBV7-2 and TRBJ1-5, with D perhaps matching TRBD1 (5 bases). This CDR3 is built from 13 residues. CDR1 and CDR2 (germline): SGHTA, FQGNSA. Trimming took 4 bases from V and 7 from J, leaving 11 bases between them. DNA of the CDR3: TGTGCCAGCAGCTACCAGGGTTTGCAGCCCCAGCATTTT. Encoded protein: CASSYQGLQPQHF.

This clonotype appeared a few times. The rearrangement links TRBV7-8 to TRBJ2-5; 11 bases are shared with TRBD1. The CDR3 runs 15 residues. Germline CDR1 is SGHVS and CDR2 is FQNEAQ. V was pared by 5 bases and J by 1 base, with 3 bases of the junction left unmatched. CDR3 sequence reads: CASSRTGGSQETQYF. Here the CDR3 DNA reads TGTGCCAGCAGCCGGACAGGGGGCTCCCAAGAGACCCAGTACTTC.

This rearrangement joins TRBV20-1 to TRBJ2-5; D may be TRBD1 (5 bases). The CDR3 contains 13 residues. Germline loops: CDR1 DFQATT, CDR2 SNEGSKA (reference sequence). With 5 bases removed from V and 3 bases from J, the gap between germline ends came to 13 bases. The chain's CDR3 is CSALRVGEETQYF. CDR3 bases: TGCAGTGCTCTTCGGGTAGGGGAAGAGACCCAGTACTTC.

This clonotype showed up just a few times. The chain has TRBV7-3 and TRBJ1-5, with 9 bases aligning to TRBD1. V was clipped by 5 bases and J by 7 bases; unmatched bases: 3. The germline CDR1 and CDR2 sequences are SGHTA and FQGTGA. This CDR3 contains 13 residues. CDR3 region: CASSAGQGQPQHF. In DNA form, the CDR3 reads TGTGCCAGCAGCGCTGGACAGGGGCAGCCCCAGCATTTT.

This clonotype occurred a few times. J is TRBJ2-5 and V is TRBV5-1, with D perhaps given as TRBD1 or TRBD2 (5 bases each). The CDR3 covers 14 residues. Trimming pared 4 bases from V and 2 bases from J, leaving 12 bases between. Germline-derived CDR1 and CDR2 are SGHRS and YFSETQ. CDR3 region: CASSEGRGQETQYF. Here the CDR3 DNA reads TGCGCCAGCAGCGAGGGACGGGGACAAGAGACCCAGTACTTC.

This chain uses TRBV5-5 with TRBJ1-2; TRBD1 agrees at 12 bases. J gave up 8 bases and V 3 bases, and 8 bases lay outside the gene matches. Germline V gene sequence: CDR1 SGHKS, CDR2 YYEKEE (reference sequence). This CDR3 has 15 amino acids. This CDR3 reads CASSYPGQGARGYTF. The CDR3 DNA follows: TGTGCCAGCAGCTATCCGGGACAGGGGGCGAGAGGCTACACCTTC.

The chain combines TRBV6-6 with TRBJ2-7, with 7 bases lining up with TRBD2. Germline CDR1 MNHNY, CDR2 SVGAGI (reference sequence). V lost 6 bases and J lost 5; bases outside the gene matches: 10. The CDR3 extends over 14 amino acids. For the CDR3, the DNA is TGTGCCAGCAGCCCAATGGCGGGAGTAAACGAGCAGTACTTC. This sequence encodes CASSPMAGVNEQYF.

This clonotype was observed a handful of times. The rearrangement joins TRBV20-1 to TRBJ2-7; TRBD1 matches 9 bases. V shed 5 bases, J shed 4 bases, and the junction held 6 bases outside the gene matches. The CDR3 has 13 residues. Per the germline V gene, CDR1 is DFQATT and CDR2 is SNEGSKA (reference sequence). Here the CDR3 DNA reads TGCAGTGCTGCCCCGGGACAGGGATACGAGCAGTACTTC. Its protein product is CSAAPGQGYEQYF.

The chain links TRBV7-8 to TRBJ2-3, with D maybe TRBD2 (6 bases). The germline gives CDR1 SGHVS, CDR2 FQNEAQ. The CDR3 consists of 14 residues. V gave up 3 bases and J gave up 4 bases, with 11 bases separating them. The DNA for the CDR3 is TGTGCCAGCAGCTTTTTCGGGAGCGCAGATACGCAGTATTTT. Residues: CASSFFGSADTQYF.